These T cell receptor beta chains were read from a single sample in a study of beta chain features in type 1 diabetes. Method: immunoSEQ multiplex PCR; TCRdb's copy keeps in-frame clones and lacks some. The data contain 350,000 to 450,000 clones, approximately 15% of them seen just once; the ten biggest clones take up around 0.039%. The sample comprised naive CD4+ T cells from blood. These receptors were collected from a man aged 30-40 years in good health. Both conserved end residues are trimmed from each CDR3.

v_gene: TRBV4-1
j_gene: TRBJ2-1
CDR3aa: ASSQLGTTHEQF

v_gene: TRBV7-2
j_gene: TRBJ2-1
CDR3aa: ASSPSGSPAEQF

v_gene: TRBV30
j_gene: TRBJ2-4
CDR3aa: AWEALGALVAKNIQY

v_gene: TRBV5-4
j_gene: TRBJ1-1
CDR3aa: ASSFAGQDTEAF

v_gene: TRBV30
j_gene: TRBJ2-1
CDR3aa: AWRSIAGGDEQF

v_gene: TRBV29-1
j_gene: TRBJ2-1
CDR3aa: SVLRARGLYNEQF

v_gene: TRBV29-1
j_gene: TRBJ2-5
CDR3aa: SVDGFGETQY

v_gene: TRBV19
j_gene: TRBJ2-1
CDR3aa: ASSIAGVDLGNEQF

v_gene: TRBV18
j_gene: TRBJ1-5
CDR3aa: ASSPPPGANQPQH

v_gene: TRBV7-2
j_gene: TRBJ2-1
CDR3aa: ASSEVDREQF

v_gene: TRBV21-1
j_gene: TRBJ1-5
CDR3aa: ASSKEGGSRNQPQH

v_gene: TRBV5-1
j_gene: TRBJ1-2
CDR3aa: ASSYRQGASYGYT

v_gene: TRBV7-9
j_gene: TRBJ1-1
CDR3aa: ASSLVGGSKLPNTEAF

v_gene: TRBV18
j_gene: TRBJ2-5
CDR3aa: ASSPGQGDQETQY

v_gene: TRBV2
j_gene: TRBJ1-1
CDR3aa: ASNVNTEAF

v_gene: TRBV9
j_gene: TRBJ2-2
CDR3aa: ASSVVSRHTGELF

v_gene: TRBV30
j_gene: TRBJ1-2
CDR3aa: AWSVRQMGGYT

v_gene: TRBV19
j_gene: TRBJ2-1
CDR3aa: ASTTGGSGLVVNNEQF

v_gene: TRBV29-1
j_gene: TRBJ2-3
CDR3aa: SARNRDRGRDWGSLIGDTQY

v_gene: TRBV29-1
j_gene: TRBJ2-7
CDR3aa: SVELAYEQY

v_gene: TRBV5-1
j_gene: TRBJ1-1
CDR3aa: ASSTQLNTEAF

v_gene: TRBV7-2
j_gene: TRBJ2-1
CDR3aa: ASRFTGSNNEQF

v_gene: TRBV7-2
j_gene: TRBJ1-2
CDR3aa: ASRPSHGARDYGYT

v_gene: TRBV29-1
j_gene: TRBJ2-5
CDR3aa: SVATTASGRRETQY

v_gene: TRBV5-4
j_gene: TRBJ2-5
CDR3aa: ASSGTGEETQY

v_gene: TRBV4-3
j_gene: TRBJ1-1
CDR3aa: ASSQEGPMNTEAF

v_gene: TRBV23-1
j_gene: TRBJ1-2
CDR3aa: ASGGTYGYT

v_gene: TRBV30
j_gene: TRBJ1-1
CDR3aa: AWSVRENTEAF

v_gene: TRBV4-3
j_gene: TRBJ2-3
CDR3aa: ASSQHSGRDADTQY

v_gene: TRBV11-1
j_gene: TRBJ2-3
CDR3aa: ASSLADRGKTDTQY

v_gene: TRBV29-1
j_gene: TRBJ2-6
CDR3aa: SVAVSGANVLT

v_gene: TRBV11-1
j_gene: TRBJ2-1
CDR3aa: ASSIRAGVSYNEQF